These T cell receptor beta chains were read from a single sample in a study of blood T cell repertoires in COVID-19. Sequencing was performed with immunoSEQ multiplex PCR; in TCRdb, only in-frame clones are kept and a portion is missing. Of some 180,000 clones listed, about 80% are singletons. Source material: peripheral blood. The receptors come from an older woman with COVID-19, enrolled during active disease. Both conserved end residues are part of each CDR3.

v_call	cdr3_aa
TRBV30	CAWIGPLGGEQYF
TRBV19	CASSIRSSNYGYTF
TRBV18	CASSLQYTTDTQYF
TRBV6-5	CASSYSSLLDNSPLHF
TRBV3-1/TRBV3-2	CASSQDPRQPQHF
TRBV3-1/TRBV3-2	CASSQVLVGGKYNEQFF
TRBV6-9	CASTRRRTGTVNTEAFF
TRBV9	CASSVEGVTSYTF
TRBV25-1	CASSDGLALYEQYF
TRBV24-1	CATSDLVRGSTDTQYF
TRBV11-2	CASSSTRLAGEQYF
TRBV30	CAWSNKSGRGDTQYF
TRBV19	CASSTGTSGGYEQFF
TRBV28	CASNPSIPDNEQFF
TRBV28	CASSFGGGWSNQPQHF
TRBV19	CATSGGALRTDTQYF
TRBV7-9	CASSLVLGQSPSGANVLTF
TRBV7-9	CASSAGGGATEAFF
TRBV6-2/TRBV6-3	CASSYRSIGQGGSYEQYF
TRBV28	CASSLWGRNTGELFF
TRBV28	CASIKGGNNQPQHF
TRBV7-7	CASSLAPGLGTDTQYF
TRBV14	CASSQGSAYNEQFF
TRBV6-2/TRBV6-3	CASSPAARGTQYF
TRBV28	CASSYPQISTYGYTF
TRBV18	CASSPRTGKNNEQFF
TRBV5-6	CASSSTGHTNFNYGYTF
TRBV7-2	CASSPPGGSEQYF
TRBV3-1/TRBV3-2	CASSDGDRGSGNTIYF
TRBV19	CASSIPGSGNTIYF
TRBV5-6	CASSFRGLGSYEQYF
TRBV7-2	CASSLAGNRVTQPQHF
TRBV19	CASSIPGSGVLSTDTQYF
TRBV27	CASSPFFGGGTSGRSEYF
TRBV5-6	CASSPSLAGGLYEQYF
TRBV7-9	CASSFWRELKDEQFF
TRBV11-2	CASSLSGRFDEQFF
TRBV10-3	CATIAGGRTDTQYF
TRBV27	CASSLSYGTDTQYF
TRBV6-5	CASSLGQMNTEAFF
TRBV6-6	CASSYSTGSSTGEQFF
TRBV6-6	CASKQGGERGEQFF
TRBV25-1	CASSYRGTTETQYF
TRBV28	CASSSLGGGGSGANVLTF
TRBV6-5	CASSYDSKQFF
TRBV11-1	CASSSVGQGPDTQYF
TRBV28	CASSTHNIGREGYYNEQFF
TRBV28	CASSLKRERSYEQYF
TRBV9	CASNRGVANSPLHF
TRBV5-6	CASSMGQLNQPQHF
TRBV5-1	CASSPGLVATKNIQYF
TRBV6-5	CASKNAGGAYGYTF
TRBV28	CASSLGSYNEQFF